This passage covers 18 T cell receptor beta chains from one sample sequenced in a study of T cells in Graves' hyperthyroidism and ophthalmopathy (dated by TCRdb to about 2019). Library construction relied on multiplex PCR. Sequencing took place on an Illumina HiSeq 2000. The TCR beta CDR3 regions were amplified from the RNA transcripts. For the first round of RT-PCR on the TCR CDR3, the HTBI primer set was used together with the Qiagen OneStep RT-PCR kit. The public sequencing data were trimmed at Q25 with fastp and processed into clonotypes with MiXCR by TCRdb, which kept only in-frame beta chains. Duplicate CDR3 protein sequences are folded into a single record with the most common DNA and genes. The table for this sample lists 400,000 to 500,000 distinct CDR3 sequences; 14% of them were counted only once. Around a sixth of the sample is held by the ten biggest clonotypes. Sequences were obtained from blood. Source of these receptors: a woman under 30 with Graves' hyperthyroidism.

This clonotype has a handful of counts. The genes are TRBV30 and TRBJ1-5, with a weak D call TRBD1 (6 bases). Germline V lookup: CDR1 GTSNPN, CDR2 SVGIG (reference sequence). This CDR3 spans 14 amino acids. V was shortened by 3 bases and J by 4 bases, with 13 bases between the two germline ends. In nucleotides, the CDR3 is TGTGCCTGGAGCCTGGGACAATTAAATCAGCCCCAGCATTTT. Translated, it gives CAWSLGQLNQPQHF.

This clonotype was detected many times. This chain joins TRBV7-3 and TRBJ2-1; TRBD2 matches at 9 bases. CDR1 SGHTA and CDR2 FQGTGA come from the germline V gene. V shed 4 bases, J shed 8 bases, and the junction held 9 bases outside the gene matches. The CDR3 is 15 residues long. The CDR3 here is CASSWGASGTDEQFF. CDR3 DNA: TGTGCCAGCAGCTGGGGGGCTAGCGGGACCGATGAGCAGTTCTTC. The complete variable domain, with remaining parts taken from reference TRBV7-3 and TRBJ2-1, reads GAGVSQTPSNKVTEKGKYVELRCDPISGHTALYWYRQSLGQGPEFLIYFQGTGAADDSGLPNDRFFAVRPEGSVSTLKIQRTERGDSAVYLCASSWGASGTDEQFFGPGTRLTVL.

Many counts were recorded for this clonotype. The CDR3 sequence is CAISVGSSGPTDTQYF. The CDR3 bases are TGTGCCATCAGTGTTGGCTCTAGCGGGCCCACAGATACGCAGTATTTT. The J gene is TRBJ2-3, the V gene TRBV10-3; 8 nucleotides align to TRBD2. The V segment lost 4 bases and the J segment 2 bases; nucleotides outside the gene matches: 8. Germline CDR1 is ENHRY and CDR2 is SYGVKD. The CDR3 is made up of 16 amino acids.

The genes are TRBV29-1 and TRBJ1-1; the D is unclear. The CDR3 covers 13 residues. With 7 bases removed from V and 2 bases from J, the gap between germline ends came to 14 bases. Germline loops: CDR1 SQVTM, CDR2 ANQGSEA. The CDR3 DNA sequence: TGCAGCGGGGGAGGGAGATACAACACTGAAGCTTTCTTT. This encodes CSGGGRYNTEAFF.

The CDR3 DNA follows: TGTGCCAGCAGCAACCCGACTAGCGGTAGAAATGAGCAGTTCTTC. The encoded protein is CASSNPTSGRNEQFF. V and J are TRBV6-1 and TRBJ2-1, with 9 bases identical to TRBD2. The V segment lost 6 bases and the J segment 7 bases; nucleotides outside the gene matches: 10. Germline V gene lookup returns CDR1 MNHNS and CDR2 SASEGT. The length of the CDR3 is 15 residues.

This clonotype has a handful of counts. V and J are TRBV24-1 and TRBJ2-1; 9 nucleotides match TRBD1. The trim removed 6 bases at V and 5 bases at J, leaving 7 bases unmatched. This CDR3 is built from 15 residues. Germline CDR1 KGHDR, CDR2 SFDVKD. Here the CDR3 reads CATSHGTGNHNEQFF. CDR3 nucleotides: TGTGCCACCAGTCACGGGACAGGGAACCACAATGAGCAGTTCTTC.

This clonotype was recorded a few times. The chain couples TRBV10-3 to TRBJ1-1, with 7 bases aligning to TRBD1. The CDR3 contains 14 residues. Germline loops: CDR1 ENHRY, CDR2 SYGVKD. With 5 bases clipped from V and 4 bases from J, the junction kept 7 bases outside the gene matches. The CDR3 spells CAISTPGGTTEAFF. In DNA, the CDR3 is TGTGCCATCAGTACCCCAGGGGGGACCACTGAAGCTTTCTTT.

This clonotype was detected a few times. The rearrangement joins TRBV15 to TRBJ2-6; D gene uncertain. Germline V gene data show CDR1 as LNHNV and CDR2 as YYDKDF (reference sequence). Trimming left V 6 bases short and J 4 bases short, with 7 bases between. This CDR3 contains 13 residues. The CDR3 nucleotides are TGTGCCACCAGTCTGGGGGGGGCCAACGTCCTGACTTTC. Protein product: CATSLGGANVLTF.

This clonotype has ten or more counts. The chain is built from TRBV12-5 and TRBJ2-7, with D unresolved. Trimming shortened V by 4 bases and J by 5 bases, and 9 bases separated the two germline ends. Germline CDR1 reads LGHNT; CDR2 reads FRNRAP. The CDR3 runs to 12 residues. The chain's CDR3 is CASGSGVHEQYV. CDR3 DNA sequence: TGTGCTAGTGGTTCAGGTGTGCACGAGCAGTACGTC.

This clonotype appeared many times. The chain uses TRBV5-1 and TRBJ1-2, with D uncertain. This CDR3 region has 14 residues. Germline V gene lookup returns CDR1 SGHRS and CDR2 YFSETQ. V shed 6 bases and J shed 4 bases, with 16 bases lying between them. The CDR3 nucleotides are TGCGCCAGCAACTTCCACCCCTGGGGCTATGGCTACACCTTC. Its protein product is CASNFHPWGYGYTF.

This clonotype appeared a few times. This chain links TRBV2 with TRBJ2-7, with D hard to call. The CDR3 totals 14 residues. Germline CDR1 SNHLY, CDR2 FYNNEI. V lost 6 bases, J lost 0 bases, and 12 bases lay in between. The CDR3 region is CASSLGSSSYEQYF. CDR3 sequence (DNA): TGTGCCAGCAGCCTCGGGTCAAGCTCCTACGAGCAGTACTTC.

This clonotype was observed at least ten times. The rearrangement uses TRBV7-2 and TRBJ1-6; 9 nucleotides match TRBD1. Germline values: CDR1 SGHTA, CDR2 FQGNSA. Trimming cost V 6 bases and J 8 bases; bases outside gene matches: 5. This CDR3 contains 14 residues. The chain's CDR3 is CASSYRTGDSPLHF. In DNA, the CDR3 is TGTGCCAGCAGTTACCGGACAGGGGATTCACCCCTCCACTTT. The variable domain in full, with the rest retrieved from reference TRBV7-2 and TRBJ1-6, is GAGVSQSPSNKVTEKGKDVELRCDPISGHTALYWYRQSLGQGLEFLIYFQGNSAPDKSGLPSDRFSAERTGGSVSTLTIQRTQQEDSAVYLCASSYRTGDSPLHFGNGTRLTVT.

This clonotype was recorded at least ten times. The chain employs TRBV13 and TRBJ2-7, with 7 bases matching TRBD2. Looked up from germline, CDR1 is PRHDT and CDR2 is FYEKMQ (reference sequence). V lost 5 bases to trimming and J lost 0 bases; unmatched junction nucleotides: 4. The CDR3 covers 14 residues. CDR3 region: CASSRRGSSYEQYF. CDR3 DNA: TGTGCCAGCAGCCGACGCGGGAGCTCCTACGAGCAGTACTTC.

The V gene is TRBV6-2 or TRBV6-3, the J gene TRBJ1-3, with D unclear. In germline, CDR1 is MNHEY, CDR2 SVGEGT. V lost 7 bases and J lost 1, with 8 bases in between. The length of the CDR3 is 13 residues. The CDR3 coding sequence is TGTGCCAGCACCCTAGCATCTGGAAACACCATATATTTT. Translated: CASTLASGNTIYF.

This clonotype was seen many times. The chain combines TRBV29-1 with TRBJ2-5; 7 nucleotides line up with TRBD2. The CDR3 sequence is 14 residues long. V shed 0 bases, J shed 5 bases, and the junction held 6 bases outside the gene matches. Germline V CDR1 and CDR2: SQVTM, ANQGSEA. The CDR3 sequence: CSVEEGGRDETQYF. In DNA, the CDR3 is TGCAGCGTTGAAGAGGGGGGGAGGGACGAGACCCAGTACTTC.

This clonotype was recorded a few times. The rearrangement joins TRBV20-1 to TRBJ1-2; D uncertain. Germline V gene lookup returns CDR1 DFQATT and CDR2 SNEGSKA (reference sequence). CDR3 size: 12 residues. CDR3 DNA: TGCCTCCCTTTTTCGACTAACTATGGCTACACCTTC. Its protein product is CLPFSTNYGYTF.

Ten or more counts support this clonotype. The rearrangement links TRBV7-3 to TRBJ2-3; possibly TRBD1 or TRBD2 for D (7 bases each). Looked up from germline, CDR1 is SGHTA and CDR2 is FQGTGA. V lost 5 bases, J lost 1 base, and 16 bases lay in between. The CDR3 has 16 amino acids. CDR3 sequence reads: CASSPWGGGGTDTQYF. Written as DNA, the CDR3 is TGTGCCAGCAGCCCGTGGGGAGGGGGCGGCACAGATACGCAGTATTTT. Looking up the rest from reference TRBV7-3 and TRBJ2-3 gives the full variable domain: GAGVSQTPSNKVTEKGKYVELRCDPISGHTALYWYRQSLGQGPEFLIYFQGTGAADDSGLPNDRFFAVRPEGSVSTLKIQRTERGDSAVYLCASSPWGGGGTDTQYFGPGTRLTVL.

This clonotype was picked up many times. As DNA, the CDR3 is TGTGCCAGCAGCCAGGGGAGGAATGAGCAGTTCTTC. This encodes CASSQGRNEQFF. V usage is TRBV14 and J usage is TRBJ2-1, with a tentative D call TRBD2 (6 bases). This CDR3 region has 12 residues. Trimming pared 3 bases from V and 7 bases from J, leaving 7 bases between. Germline CDR1 SGHDN, CDR2 FVKESK.